The entry below gives a single TCR beta chain sequence along with its context. The antigen remains unidentified. The data were produced by immunoSEQ multiplex PCR, yet TCRdb's version contains in-frame clones alone and is incomplete. The table lists some 2 million clones, 85% to 95% of them singletons. This entry belongs to a study of shared clonotypes between healthy human individuals. Positive CCR7 selection of CD45RO-negative cells yielded the naive CD8 cells, and terminally differentiated effector memory CD45RA+ cells were excluded. General observations from the study: The diversity represented, both genetic and in exposure history, was limited by few donors.

The CDR3 sequence is 17 residues long. Trimming cost V 5 bases and J 7 bases; bases outside gene matches: 10. Germline V CDR1 and CDR2: MDHEN, SYDVKM. Sequences were obtained from naive CD8+ T cells sorted from blood. This chain links TRBV28 with TRBJ2-1, with 14 bases that match TRBD2. This clonotype was obtained from a man younger than 35 in good health. The CDR3 loop is CASSPRTSGRSVNEQFF. CDR3 nucleotides: TGTGCCAGCAGTCCCCGGACTAGCGGGAGGTCTGTGAATGAGCAGTTCTTC.